One sample yielded the 3 T cell receptor beta chains listed below, sequenced in a study of T cells in Graves' hyperthyroidism and ophthalmopathy. RNA transcripts gave rise to amplified TCR beta CDR3 regions. Using the HTBI primer set, a first-round RT-PCR was run on the TCR CDR3. TCRdb reanalysed the multiplex PCR reads using MiXCR and keeps one entry per CDR3 protein. Found here are about 500,000 distinct CDR3 sequences, about a sixth of them singletons; the top ten hold approximately 18%. The specimen sequenced was blood. The source is a woman younger than 35 with Graves' hyperthyroidism.

This clonotype occurred many times. The CDR3 is CASSLVTAAEAFF. DNA for the CDR3: TGTGCCAGCAGCTTAGTAACGGCAGCTGAAGCTTTCTTT. The chain uses TRBV11-2 and TRBJ1-1; D not certain. This CDR3 comprises 13 residues. Trimming took 1 base from V and 6 from J, leaving 9 bases between them. The germline CDR1 and CDR2 sequences are SGHAT and FQNNGV.

This rearrangement joins TRBV9 to TRBJ2-2; D possibly matches TRBD1 or TRBD2 (5 bases each). The length of the CDR3 is 16 residues. With 0 bases removed from V and 0 bases from J, the gap between germline ends came to 9 bases. CDR1 SGDLS and CDR2 YYNGEE come from the germline V gene. CDR3 bases: TGTGCCAGCAGCGTAGATTTGGGGGCGAACACCGGGGAGCTGTTTTTT. Translation: CASSVDLGANTGELFF.

This clonotype has just a few counts. The gene calls are TRBV7-9 and TRBJ1-2; TRBD1 might be the D (5 bases). Trimming shortened V by 5 bases and J by 7 bases, and 17 bases separated the two germline ends. Germline V CDR1 and CDR2: SEHNR, FQNEAQ (reference sequence). The CDR3 extends over 14 amino acids. CDR3 nucleotide sequence: TGTGCCAGCAGCCGAGACAGAGGTTCGTCTGGCTACACCTTC. Translating gives CASSRDRGSSGYTF.